The 15 T cell receptor beta chains below come from one sample, sequenced in a study of cytomegalovirus exposure and HLA in healthy donors. The PCR had 60 Vbeta and 13 Jbeta primers. Profiled with immunoSEQ multiplex PCR; TCRdb holds only in-frame clones, not every one. The sample lists some 150,000 clones, around 86% occurring once. What was sequenced was PBMCs. The receptor set was obtained from a woman in her thirties in good health and CMV-seronegative.

This chain connects TRBV12-1 to TRBJ1-6. TRBV12-1 is shown as a pseudogene. The CDR3 spans 16 residues. The CDR3 loop reads CASSFEGLGPNSPLHF. In DNA, the CDR3 is TGTGCCAGCAGCTTTGAGGGACTCGGCCCCAATTCACCCCTCCACTTT.

The chain recombines TRBV7-9 with TRBJ1-6; no firm D call. CDR3 size: 12 residues. The V gene lost 1 base and the J gene lost 8 bases, with 3 bases spanning the gap. The germline V gene encodes CDR1 SEHNR and CDR2 FQNEAQ (reference sequence). CDR3 loop: CASSLGDSPLHF. The CDR3, as DNA: TGTGCCAGCAGCTTAGGAGATTCACCCCTCCACTTT.

The chain has TRBV28 and TRBJ2-1; D gene uncertain. Germline CDR1 and CDR2: MDHEN and SYDVKM. The V gene lost 6 bases and the J gene lost 0 bases, with 12 bases spanning the gap. The CDR3 is 15 residues long. The CDR3, as DNA: TGTGCCAGCAGGTCACTCCCCCGCTCCTACAATGAGCAGTTCTTC. It translates to CASRSLPRSYNEQFF.

The rearrangement links TRBV7-9 to TRBJ2-3, with 7 positions matching TRBD2. Germline trimming cut 5 bases from V and 6 bases from J; bases unmatched to any gene: 2. The CDR3 contains 12 residues. Looked up from germline, CDR1 is SEHNR and CDR2 is FQNEAQ (reference sequence). CDR3 nucleotides: TGTGCCAGCAGCGGACTAGGGGATACGCAGTATTTT. Its translation: CASSGLGDTQYF.

V usage is TRBV9 and J usage is TRBJ1-5; D uncertain. This CDR3 is built from 15 residues. Trimming cost V 3 bases and J 1 base, with 11 bases left between them. Germline CDR1 is SGDLS and CDR2 is YYNGEE. In DNA form, the CDR3 reads TGTGCCAGCAGCGAACTCGGAGACAGCAATCAGCCCCAGCATTTT. This translates into CASSELGDSNQPQHF.

The table lists this clone with a few counts. This chain links TRBV5-1 with TRBJ2-3; D not certain. The CDR3 consists of 12 residues. Germline loops: CDR1 SGHRS, CDR2 YFSETQ. Trimming stripped 2 bases from V and 6 bases from J, with 7 bases between. The CDR3 DNA sequence: TGCGCCAGCAGCTTCAACGGGGATACGCAGTATTTT. This sequence encodes CASSFNGDTQYF.

This rearrangement joins TRBV19 to TRBJ1-1, with TRBD1 matching 8 bases. CDR3 length: 15 amino acids. Trimming cost V 3 bases and J 8 bases; bases outside gene matches: 11. Germline V gene data show CDR1 as LNHDA and CDR2 as SQIVND (reference sequence). CDR3 nucleotides: TGTGCCAGTAGTATTACAGGGGGTGGGTCGCCCGAAGCTTTCTTT. It translates to CASSITGGGSPEAFF.

The V gene is TRBV6-5, the J gene TRBJ2-2; D call uncertain. The germline gives CDR1 MNHEY, CDR2 SVGAGI. Deletions cut 2 bases from V and 7 bases from J, with 8 bases between. This CDR3 comprises 13 residues. CDR3 residues: CASSYGPSGELFF. The CDR3 coding sequence is TGTGCCAGCAGTTACGGTCCTAGCGGGGAGCTGTTTTTT.

V is TRBV2 and J is TRBJ2-3; D gene ambiguous. The CDR3 runs 11 residues. Germline values: CDR1 SNHLY, CDR2 FYNNEI. Trimming cost V 4 bases and J 6 bases, with 5 bases left between them. As DNA, the CDR3 is TGTGCCAGCAGTGGAGAGGATACGCAGTATTTT. Amino acids: CASSGEDTQYF.

The rearrangement joins TRBV5-5 to TRBJ2-7; TRBD1 agrees at 9 bases. The CDR3 has 14 amino acids. Trimming took 4 bases from V and 3 from J; bases not matched to a gene: 5. Germline assignment: CDR1 SGHKS and CDR2 YYEKEE (reference sequence). In DNA form, the CDR3 reads TGTGCCAGCAGCGATCCGGGACAGGGCTACGAGCAGTACTTC. Translating gives CASSDPGQGYEQYF.

This chain uses TRBV6-5 with TRBJ2-5; the D gene is possibly TRBD1 (6 bases). Trimming stripped 2 bases from V and 5 bases from J, with 12 bases between. Germline V gene sequence: CDR1 MNHEY, CDR2 SVGAGI. This CDR3 is built from 14 residues. The CDR3 DNA is TGTGCCAGCAGTTACACAGGGAGCGGTGAGACCCAGTACTTC. Encoded protein: CASSYTGSGETQYF.

The chain recombines TRBV19 with TRBJ2-1; 10 nucleotides agree with TRBD2. CDR1 is LNHDA and CDR2 is SQIVND in the germline V gene (reference sequence). The length of the CDR3 is 16 residues. Germline trimming cut 5 bases from V and 9 bases from J; bases unmatched to any gene: 13. For the CDR3, the DNA is TGTGCCAGTAGTCGCGGACTTCAGCGGGGGGGTTCTGAGCAGTTCTTC. Translated, it gives CASSRGLQRGGSEQFF.

Note on this clone: At one boundary the junction diverges from the germline segment, which might be a read error. The sample has other DNA sequences that encode this CDR3 too. The V call is TRBV4-3, the J call TRBJ1-1; D is undetermined. From germline, CDR1 is LGHNA and CDR2 YSLEER. This CDR3 spans 13 amino acids. CDR3 in amino acids: CASSQVRNTEAFF. The CDR3 DNA is TGCGCCAGCAGCCAAGTCAGGAACACTGAAGCCTTCTTT.

The chain recombines TRBV19 with TRBJ1-5, with 7 bases lining up with TRBD1. This CDR3 is 14 amino acids long. The J segment lost 7 bases and the V segment lost 8 bases, leaving 11 bases of the junction unmatched. Germline V gives CDR1 LNHDA, CDR2 SQIVND (reference sequence). CDR3 nucleotides: TGTGCCAGTCGACACACAGGGGCGGGACAGCCCCAGCATTTT. Amino acids: CASRHTGAGQPQHF. Full variable domain (missing parts from reference TRBV19 and TRBJ1-5): DGGITQSPKYLFRKEGQNVTLSCEQNLNHDAMYWYRQDPGQGLRLIYYSQIVNDFQKGDIAEGYSVSREKKESFPLTVTSAQKNPTAFYLCASRHTGAGQPQHFGDGTRLSIL.

This chain links TRBV19 with TRBJ2-3; no firm D call. Trimming pared 1 base from V and 0 bases from J, leaving 8 bases between. In germline, CDR1 is LNHDA, CDR2 SQIVND (reference sequence). This CDR3 contains 15 residues. CDR3 nucleotides: TGTGCCAGTAGTATAGTCGGCGGAAGCACAGATACGCAGTATTTT. This encodes CASSIVGGSTDTQYF.